One and the same sample provided the 24 T cell receptor beta chains below, sequenced in a study of response to subunit inactivated influenza vaccine. TCRdb processed the RT-PCR reads anew with MiXCR; each CDR3 protein has one entry. Seen here are hundreds of thousands of distinct CDR3 sequences, approximately 14% observed once, and the top ten hold around a tenth. The sample consisted of PBMCs from blood, taken 11 to 12 days after vaccination. These receptors were taken from a man aged 45-65 years who received an inactivated influenza vaccine.

The chain is built from TRBV7-6 and TRBJ2-2, with D unclear. The V end was cut by 2 bases, the J end by 1 base, with 5 bases between. The CDR3 has 14 amino acids. Looked up from germline, CDR1 is SGHVS and CDR2 is FNYEAQ. CDR3 nucleotides: TGTGCCAGCAGCTTATATGGGAACACCGGGGAGCTGTTTTTT. Protein: CASSLYGNTGELFF.

The chain couples TRBV9 to TRBJ2-1, with 14 bases matching TRBD2. The CDR3 has 17 amino acids. Unmatched junction bases numbered 6, after V lost 0 bases and J lost 7 bases. The V gene's germline CDR1 is SGDLS and CDR2 YYNGEE. CDR3 amino acids: CASSVVGTSGSKNEQFF. In nucleotides, the CDR3 is TGTGCCAGCAGCGTAGTAGGGACTAGCGGGAGCAAGAATGAGCAGTTCTTC. Supplemented by reference TRBV9 and TRBJ2-1, the full variable domain reads DSGVTQTPKHLITATGQRVTLRCSPRSGDLSVYWYQQSLDQGLQFLIQYYNGEERAKGNILERFSAQQFPDLHSELNLSSLELGDSALYFCASSVVGTSGSKNEQFFGPGTRLTVL.

The sample holds a few counts of this clonotype. The rearrangement links TRBV29-1 to TRBJ1-1, with 7 positions matching TRBD1. The CDR3 contains 13 residues. Germline V gene sequence: CDR1 SQVTM, CDR2 ANQGSEA. Trimming removed 6 bases from V and 0 bases from J; junction bases left unmatched: 4. The CDR3 DNA reads as TGCAGCGTGGGGACAGCCATGAACACTGAAGCTTTCTTT. Amino acids: CSVGTAMNTEAFF.

This clonotype was seen repeatedly, ten times or more. The chain has TRBV11-2 and TRBJ2-5; D remains ambiguous. Trimming removed 3 bases at V and 4 bases at J, with 15 bases between. Germline loops: CDR1 SGHAT, CDR2 FQNNGV. This CDR3 is 15 amino acids long. CDR3 nucleotide sequence: TGTGCCAGCAGCTTCCGATCGGCTTGGCGAGAGACCCAGTACTTC. Protein: CASSFRSAWRETQYF.

This clonotype has a count of ten or more. The V call is TRBV7-2, the J call TRBJ2-3, with 13 bases lining up with TRBD2. After removal of 3 bases from V and 11 bases from J, the junction contained 11 bases not matched to a gene. Germline CDR1 reads SGHTA; CDR2 reads FQGNSA. The length of the CDR3 is 16 residues. CDR3 loop: CASSLTQTSGGPRQYF. The CDR3 region has the DNA TGTGCCAGCAGCTTGACCCAGACTAGCGGGGGGCCTCGGCAGTATTTT.

At least ten counts were recorded for this clonotype. The chain couples TRBV4-3 to TRBJ2-2; 8 bases are a match to TRBD2. Unmatched junction bases numbered 5, after V lost 3 bases and J lost 5 bases. The CDR3 runs to 15 residues. Germline assignment: CDR1 LGHNA and CDR2 YSLEER. DNA of the CDR3: TGCGCCAGCAGCCAGTTAGCGGGGCGAACCGGGGAGCTGTTTTTT. Translation gives CASSQLAGRTGELFF.

V usage is TRBV20-1 and J usage is TRBJ2-7; a weak D match, TRBD2 (6 bases). In germline, CDR1 is DFQATT, CDR2 SNEGSKA (reference sequence). V gave up 2 bases and J gave up 2 bases, with 16 bases separating them. The CDR3 contains 15 residues. CDR3 sequence (DNA): TGCAGTGCTAGAAGCCGTGGCCGACTAGCCTACGAGCAGTACTTC. This translates into CSARSRGRLAYEQYF.

The V and J genes are TRBV4-2 and TRBJ2-1; D is unclear. Germline values: CDR1 LGHNA, CDR2 YNFKEQ. The CDR3 is 15 amino acids. The ends were cut back, 0 bases at V and 4 bases at J, with 10 bases in the middle. The CDR3 region is CASSQERTTYNEQFF. The CDR3 nucleotides are TGTGCCAGCAGCCAAGAGCGGACCACTTACAATGAGCAGTTCTTC.

This clonotype turned up a few times. The rearrangement joins TRBV10-3 to TRBJ2-7; D gene unclear. The V end was cut by 6 bases, the J end by 5 bases, with 11 bases between. Germline CDR1 ENHRY, CDR2 SYGVKD. There are 12 residues in the CDR3. The CDR3 DNA reads as TGTGCCATCAGGGATTCTAGTGACGAGCAGTACTTC. Protein: CAIRDSSDEQYF.

This clonotype was counted between two and nine times. The chain has TRBV5-1 and TRBJ1-5, with D unresolved. Trimming cost V 4 bases and J 3 bases, with 17 bases left between them. This CDR3 comprises 16 residues. Germline V gene sequence: CDR1 SGHRS, CDR2 YFSETQ. The CDR3 DNA reads TGCGCCAGCAGCCCCTCCCCGGGAGGGATCAATCAGCCCCAGCATTTT. Residues: CASSPSPGGINQPQHF.

This clonotype was observed many times. CDR3 bases: TGTGCCATCAGTGAGTCGGTCTGGGAGACCCAGTACTTC. Its protein product is CAISESVWETQYF. The chain couples TRBV10-3 to TRBJ2-5, with D unresolved. Germline CDR1 and CDR2: ENHRY and SYGVKD. The CDR3 totals 13 residues. The V gene lost 0 bases and the J gene lost 5 bases, with 7 bases spanning the gap.

This clonotype was recorded at least ten times. The J gene is TRBJ2-1, the V gene TRBV5-1; no firm D call. V was pared by 0 bases and J by 7 bases, with 11 bases between. Germline lookup yields CDR1 SGHRS and CDR2 YFSETQ. The CDR3 sequence is 14 residues long. As DNA, the CDR3 is TGCGCCAGCAGCTTGGTACCAGCCTCGAATGAGCAGTTCTTC. This codes for CASSLVPASNEQFF.

The table lists this clonotype with many counts. The chain combines TRBV13 with TRBJ2-5, with 13 bases that match TRBD2. CDR3 length: 17 amino acids. Trimming took 5 bases from V and 5 from J; bases not matched to a gene: 11. The germline V gene encodes CDR1 PRHDT and CDR2 FYEKMQ (reference sequence). In DNA form, the CDR3 reads TGTGCCAGCAGCCTGGTCGGACTAGCGGGAGTCGAGGAGACCCAGTACTTC. Its protein is CASSLVGLAGVEETQYF.

On this clonotype itself: The junction does not match germline at one end; this may be a read error. The chain joins TRBV20-1 to TRBJ2-5; 10 nucleotides agree with TRBD2. The CDR3 contains 21 residues. Germline CDR1 DFQATT, CDR2 SNEGSKA (reference sequence). The DNA of the CDR3 is TGCAGCGCTAGAGATCTCTATGGGGTAGCGGGGGGCCCTAGGGTAGCGGGGCCCCAGTACTTC. As protein: CSARDLYGVAGGPRVAGPQYF.

The rearrangement joins TRBV12-3 or TRBV12-4 to TRBJ2-3, with D tentatively TRBD1 (6 bases). This CDR3 is built from 15 residues. Trimming shortened V by 3 bases and J by 4 bases, and 14 bases separated the two germline ends. CDR3 residues: CASSFRSKGADTQYF. The CDR3 coding sequence is TGTGCCAGCAGTTTCCGGAGTAAGGGGGCAGATACGCAGTATTTT.

This clonotype was seen many times. The chain recombines TRBV20-1 with TRBJ2-2, with TRBD2 matching over 7 bases. Per germline, CDR1 DFQATT and CDR2 SNEGSKA (reference sequence). V dropped 1 base and J dropped 6; count of bases not matched to a gene: 2. This CDR3 spans 13 amino acids. The CDR3 loop reads CSARVAGSGELFF. In DNA form, the CDR3 reads TGCAGTGCTAGAGTAGCGGGCTCCGGGGAGCTGTTTTTT.

V usage is TRBV29-1 and J usage is TRBJ1-1, with TRBD1 matching over 7 bases. The CDR3 runs 17 residues. The germline V gene has CDR1 SQVTM and CDR2 ANQGSEA. Germline trimming cut 5 bases from V and 0 bases from J; bases unmatched to any gene: 15. CDR3 region: CSVRSRGGAGVNTEAFF. The CDR3 DNA follows: TGCAGCGTTCGATCCAGAGGGGGCGCAGGGGTGAACACTGAAGCTTTCTTT.

Ten or more counts support this clonotype. The chain couples TRBV5-6 to TRBJ2-1; TRBD1 matches 10 bases. Germline CDR1 is SGHDT and CDR2 is YYEEEE. The CDR3 extends over 15 amino acids. J lost 1 base, V lost 5 bases, and 3 bases had no gene match. CDR3 sequence: CASSWGQGSYNEQFF. CDR3 in DNA: TGTGCCAGCAGTTGGGGACAGGGGTCCTACAATGAGCAGTTCTTC.

The genes are TRBV28 and TRBJ1-2; D not resolved. Trimming removed 8 bases at V and 3 bases at J, with 7 bases between. The CDR3 runs 11 residues. Germline values: CDR1 MDHEN, CDR2 SYDVKM. CDR3 loop: CASQRYYGYTF. The CDR3 nucleotides are TGTGCCAGCCAGAGATACTATGGCTACACCTTC.

The chain employs TRBV5-1 and TRBJ1-2; no clear D gene. Per the germline V gene, CDR1 is SGHRS and CDR2 is YFSETQ. V dropped 5 bases and J dropped 3 bases, with 11 bases sitting between them. The CDR3 is made up of 13 amino acids. Written as DNA, the CDR3 is TGCGCCAGCAGAATTACAGAGGACTATGGCTACACCTTC. It codes for CASRITEDYGYTF.

This clonotype was seen only a few times. The rearrangement joins TRBV10-3 to TRBJ2-1; D may be TRBD1 or TRBD2 (5 bases each). V lost 0 bases to trimming and J lost 2 bases, with 11 bases between them. The CDR3 has 16 amino acids. Germline V gene lookup returns CDR1 ENHRY and CDR2 SYGVKD. The CDR3 reads CAISESVGTAYNEQFF. In DNA, the CDR3 is TGTGCCATCAGTGAGTCGGTCGGGACCGCCTACAATGAGCAGTTCTTC.

This clonotype has more than one count but fewer than ten. The chain joins TRBV20-1 to TRBJ2-3; a possible D gene is TRBD2 (5 bases). Trimming pared 6 bases from V and 1 base from J, leaving 20 bases between. CDR3 length: 16 residues. Germline values: CDR1 DFQATT, CDR2 SNEGSKA (reference sequence). DNA for the CDR3: TGCAGTGCCTGTGGCTGGGGTAAACTAGGCACAGATACGCAGTATTTT. Protein product: CSACGWGKLGTDTQYF.

In this sample, this clonotype turned up a few times. The chain combines TRBV29-1 with TRBJ2-7; the D gene is possibly TRBD2 (5 bases). This CDR3 region has 13 residues. V lost 1 base and J lost 3, with 10 bases in between. Germline lookup yields CDR1 SQVTM and CDR2 ANQGSEA. Here the CDR3 reads CSVEVHGNYEQYF. The CDR3 region has the DNA TGCAGCGTTGAAGTCCACGGGAACTACGAGCAGTACTTC.

The chain recombines TRBV2 with TRBJ1-5; tentatively, D is TRBD1 (6 bases). This CDR3 is built from 16 residues. The V gene's germline CDR1 is SNHLY and CDR2 FYNNEI. V lost 5 bases to trimming and J lost 2 bases, with 16 bases between them. CDR3 region: CASSKGTTNRNQPQHF. The CDR3 DNA is TGTGCCAGCAGTAAAGGGACAACTAACCGCAATCAGCCCCAGCATTTT.